This T cell receptor (beta chain) was documented in a study of shared clonotypes between healthy human individuals. The assay was immunoSEQ multiplex PCR, and TCRdb's table has in-frame clones only and misses some. The sample lists approximately 1.5 million clones; approximately 98.5% were seen once. This CDR3 is 15 amino acids long. The germline V gene encodes CDR1 SGHRS and CDR2 YFSETQ. Trimming cost V 3 bases and J 1 base; bases outside gene matches: 3. The TCR comes from a man aged 30 to 39 in good health. Sequences were obtained from naive CD4+ T cells sorted from blood. Subset reported: CD45RA+ positively selected. This chain connects TRBV5-1 to TRBJ2-1; 8 nucleotides agree with TRBD2. CDR3: CASSSPSGSYNEQFF. The CDR3 region has the DNA TGCGCCAGCAGCTCCCCTAGCGGGTCCTACAATGAGCAGTTCTTC.